The next 28 T cell receptor beta chains were all read from a single sample in a study of technical replicates of blood from several donors. Clones were sequenced by immunoSEQ multiplex PCR, and TCRdb holds only the in-frame ones, with some missing. Seen here are about 82,000 clones, 85% to 95% observed once, and the top ten hold over 0.2%. Material: T cells isolated from PBMCs. These receptors were taken from a human donor in good health.

The chain uses TRBV12-5 and TRBJ2-7; D may be TRBD2 (5 bases). The CDR3 has 16 amino acids. The V end was cut by 0 bases, the J end by 5 bases, with 17 bases between. Per germline, CDR1 LGHNT and CDR2 FRNRAP. The CDR3 DNA sequence: TGTGCTAGTGGTTTGGTATCGGGCCCAATGAGGGACGAGCAGTACTTC. It encodes CASGLVSGPMRDEQYF.

The CDR3 spells CASSEQVSGNTIYF. In DNA, the CDR3 is TGTGCCAGTAGTGAACAGGTCTCTGGAAACACCATATATTTT. The chain uses TRBV19 and TRBJ1-3; perhaps TRBD1 as D (5 bases). Deletions cut 5 bases from V and 0 bases from J, with 8 bases between. From germline, CDR1 is LNHDA and CDR2 SQIVND (reference sequence). This CDR3 has 14 amino acids.

The chain carries TRBV6-5 and TRBJ2-7, with 9 bases aligning to TRBD1. The germline V gene has CDR1 MNHEY and CDR2 SVGAGI. This CDR3 region has 16 residues. V was clipped by 4 bases and J by 2 bases; unmatched bases: 9. The CDR3 spells CASSSLDRGATYEQYF. The DNA for the CDR3 is TGTGCCAGCAGTTCCCTCGACAGGGGGGCTACCTACGAGCAGTACTTC.

In DNA form, the CDR3 reads TGTGCCAGCAGTTCCAAGGGACAGTCAAACATTCAGTACTTC. Residues: CASSSKGQSNIQYF. The chain has TRBV6-5 and TRBJ2-4, with TRBD1 matching over 7 bases. The junction had 6 bases not matched to a gene; V was cut back by 4 bases and J by 6 bases. Germline lookup yields CDR1 MNHEY and CDR2 SVGAGI. This CDR3 is 14 amino acids long.

CDR3 coding DNA: TGCAGTTGCGAAGAAGAGACCCAGTACTTC. Amino acids: CSCEEETQYF. The chain carries TRBV20-1 and TRBJ2-5; the D is unclear. With 8 bases removed from V and 3 bases from J, the gap between germline ends came to 7 bases. The CDR3 is 10 amino acids. Germline loops: CDR1 DFQATT, CDR2 SNEGSKA (reference sequence).

The rearrangement joins TRBV5-1 to TRBJ2-1; D gene unclear. V lost 0 bases and J 0 bases, leaving 7 bases between the germline ends. Germline V CDR1 and CDR2: SGHRS, YFSETQ. The CDR3 loop spans 15 amino acids. CDR3 sequence: CASSLELSSYNEQFF. Written as DNA, the CDR3 is TGCGCCAGCAGCTTGGAGCTTAGCTCCTACAATGAGCAGTTCTTC.

The V and J genes are TRBV5-6 and TRBJ2-1; D is possibly TRBD2 (6 bases). Germline CDR1 SGHDT, CDR2 YYEEEE. CDR3 length: 16 amino acids. V was cut by 3 bases and J by 1 base, with 14 bases left in between. The chain's CDR3 is CASSSWGAGSYNEQFF. The CDR3 DNA is TGTGCCAGCAGCTCCTGGGGCGCGGGGTCCTACAATGAGCAGTTCTTC.

The rearrangement joins TRBV7-2 to TRBJ1-3; D is ambiguous. This CDR3 comprises 14 residues. Germline V gives CDR1 SGHTA, CDR2 FQGNSA. The V and J ends lost 5 bases and 1 base respectively, with 9 bases between them. CDR3 bases: TGTGCCAGCAGCCCGGACTTTTCTGGAAACACCATATATTTT. Amino acid sequence: CASSPDFSGNTIYF.

The chain is built from TRBV10-3 and TRBJ1-5; 8 bases are shared with TRBD1. CDR3 size: 19 residues. The J segment lost 5 bases and the V segment lost 2 bases, leaving 17 bases of the junction unmatched. Germline CDR1 and CDR2: ENHRY and SYGVKD. CDR3 bases: TGTGCCATCAGTGAGCTTTTCGGGGGCGACAGGGGAAAAGATCAGCCCCAGCATTTT. This codes for CAISELFGGDRGKDQPQHF.

In DNA, the CDR3 is TGTGCCAGCAGCGTAGGCGGTCTTAATGAGCAGTTCTTC. Encoded protein: CASSVGGLNEQFF. The rearrangement links TRBV9 to TRBJ2-1, with unresolved D. Trimming stripped 0 bases from V and 7 bases from J, with 8 bases between. The CDR3 has 13 amino acids. CDR1 and CDR2 from the germline V gene are SGDLS and YYNGEE. The full variable domain, rest sourced from reference TRBV9 and TRBJ2-1, is DSGVTQTPKHLITATGQRVTLRCSPRSGDLSVYWYQQSLDQGLQFLIQYYNGEERAKGNILERFSAQQFPDLHSELNLSSLELGDSALYFCASSVGGLNEQFFGPGTRLTVL.

This clone appeared a single time. The DNA for the CDR3 is TGTGCCAGTAGTAAAGGGGGCGGCGAGACCCAGTACTTC. Translation: CASSKGGGETQYF. This chain connects TRBV19 to TRBJ2-5; 7 bases align to TRBD1. Germline CDR1 is LNHDA and CDR2 is SQIVND (reference sequence). The trim removed 4 bases at V and 5 bases at J, leaving 4 bases unmatched. This CDR3 has 13 residues.

This rearrangement joins TRBV10-3 to TRBJ1-5; perhaps TRBD1 as D (6 bases). Germline lookup yields CDR1 ENHRY and CDR2 SYGVKD. V was cut by 5 bases and J by 4 bases, with 12 bases left in between. This CDR3 has 14 residues. This CDR3 is CAISRGQSNQPQHF. The CDR3 DNA is TGTGCCATCAGTAGAGGACAGAGTAATCAGCCCCAGCATTTT.

The V gene is TRBV15, the J gene TRBJ1-1; 10 nucleotides agree with TRBD1. This CDR3 region has 16 residues. Germline values: CDR1 LNHNV, CDR2 YYDKDF (reference sequence). J was trimmed by 1 base and V by 3 bases; bases with no gene match: 5. CDR3 in DNA: TGTGCCACCAGCAGGGACCGGGACAGGGGGAACACTGAAGCTTTCTTT. Its protein is CATSRDRDRGNTEAFF.

V is TRBV5-1 and J is TRBJ1-4; 9 positions match TRBD1. Losses at the gene ends were 4 bases for V and 8 bases for J; bases not matched to a gene: 3. The length of the CDR3 is 13 residues. The germline V gene has CDR1 SGHRS and CDR2 YFSETQ. CDR3 nucleotides: TGCGCCAGCAGCCCAGGGACAGGGGAAAAACTGTTTTTT. Its translation: CASSPGTGEKLFF. Supplemented by reference TRBV5-1 and TRBJ1-4, the full variable domain reads KAGVTQTPRYLIKTRGQQVTLSCSPISGHRSVSWYQQTPGQGLQFLFEYFSETQRNKGNFPGRFSGRQFSNSRSEMNVSTLELGDSALYLCASSPGTGEKLFFGSGTQLSVL.

The chain has TRBV28 and TRBJ2-1, with 11 bases fitting TRBD2. This CDR3 spans 17 amino acids. With 2 bases clipped from V and 3 bases from J, the junction kept 6 bases outside the gene matches. The V gene's germline CDR1 is MDHEN and CDR2 SYDVKM. The CDR3 is CASSLRRLAGHYNEQFF. The CDR3, as DNA: TGTGCCAGCAGTTTACGCCGACTAGCGGGACACTACAATGAGCAGTTCTTC.

The V and J genes are TRBV7-8 and TRBJ2-3; D is unclear. V lost 2 bases and J lost 4, with 7 bases in between. CDR3 length: 13 amino acids. Germline CDR1 and CDR2: SGHVS and FQNEAQ. For the CDR3, the DNA is TGTGCCAGCAGCTTATCCGTCCCAGATACGCAGTATTTT. The encoded protein is CASSLSVPDTQYF. Looking up the rest from reference TRBV7-8 and TRBJ2-3 gives the full variable domain: GAGVSQSPRYKVAKRGQDVALRCDPISGHVSLFWYQQALGQGPEFLTYFQNEAQLDKSGLPSDRFFAERPEGSVSTLKIQRTQQEDSAVYLCASSLSVPDTQYFGPGTRLTVL.

V gene TRBV28 combines with J gene TRBJ1-1; D is unclear. Germline lookup yields CDR1 MDHEN and CDR2 SYDVKM. V was pared by 9 bases and J by 4 bases, with 12 bases between. The CDR3 spans 12 residues. The CDR3 DNA reads TGTGCCAGTCAAGCCCCCGGCACTGAAGCTTTCTTT. The encoded protein is CASQAPGTEAFF.

The chain combines TRBV5-1 with TRBJ2-2; weak D call: TRBD1 (5 bases). CDR3 length: 15 residues. Germline lookup yields CDR1 SGHRS and CDR2 YFSETQ. The V end was cut by 0 bases, the J end by 6 bases, with 12 bases between. The CDR3 loop reads CASSLGWGAAGELFF. CDR3 DNA sequence: TGCGCCAGCAGCTTGGGTTGGGGCGCGGCCGGGGAGCTGTTTTTT.

The CDR3 DNA reads as TGCAGCGCGACAGGGGGCTCTGGAAACACCATATATTTT. Protein: CSATGGSGNTIYF. The genes are TRBV29-1 and TRBJ1-3, with 9 bases aligning to TRBD1. V was clipped by 7 bases and J by 0 bases; unmatched bases: 1. This CDR3 has 13 amino acids. Germline assignment: CDR1 SQVTM and CDR2 ANQGSEA.

The J gene is TRBJ2-7, the V gene TRBV9; 11 positions match TRBD1. This CDR3 contains 16 residues. Germline V lookup: CDR1 SGDLS, CDR2 YYNGEE. Germline trimming cut 3 bases from V and 6 bases from J; bases unmatched to any gene: 11. For the CDR3, the DNA is TGTGCCAGCAGCGCGTCCGGGACAGGGGGTTTGCGCGAGCAGTACTTC. This encodes CASSASGTGGLREQYF.

This chain joins TRBV7-8 and TRBJ2-1; TRBD2 aligns across 7 bases. In germline, CDR1 is SGHVS, CDR2 FQNEAQ. The CDR3 has 16 residues. With V trimmed by 5 bases and J by 10 bases, 17 bases remained unmatched. The CDR3 loop reads CASSPWQRESPGEQFF. DNA of the CDR3: TGTGCCAGCAGCCCTTGGCAGCGGGAATCTCCAGGAGAGCAGTTCTTC.

V gene TRBV10-3 combines with J gene TRBJ2-5; TRBD2 agrees at 9 bases. This CDR3 is 12 amino acids long. Unmatched junction bases numbered 2, after V lost 9 bases and J lost 3 bases. The germline CDR1 and CDR2 sequences are ENHRY and SYGVKD. CDR3 sequence reads: CAIGTSKETQYF. CDR3 nucleotide sequence: TGTGCCATTGGGACTAGCAAAGAGACCCAGTACTTC.

This sequence joins TRBV13 and TRBJ1-6; the D is unclear. This CDR3 comprises 14 residues. From germline, CDR1 is PRHDT and CDR2 FYEKMQ (reference sequence). Trimming stripped 6 bases from V and 13 bases from J, with 19 bases between. CDR3 in amino acids: CASRAGFSPHPLHF. The CDR3 nucleotides read TGTGCCAGCAGGGCGGGGTTCAGTCCACATCCCCTCCACTTT.

This clone has only one observation. The chain links TRBV7-2 to TRBJ2-5; 7 positions match TRBD1. CDR1 and CDR2 from the germline V gene are SGHTA and FQGNSA. The CDR3 sequence is 13 residues long. Germline trimming cut 7 bases from V and 9 bases from J; bases unmatched to any gene: 11. The CDR3 sequence: CASNQVDQGAQYF. Written as DNA, the CDR3 is TGTGCCAGCAACCAAGTAGATCAGGGGGCCCAGTACTTC.

The V gene is TRBV18, the J gene TRBJ1-5; 7 nucleotides align to TRBD1. In germline, CDR1 is KGHSH, CDR2 LQKENI. The CDR3 has 15 residues. V trimming: 6 bases; J trimming: 2 bases; junction bases outside the gene matches: 7. The CDR3 region is CASSLTGTGNQPQHF. For the CDR3, the DNA is TGTGCCAGCTCCCTAACCGGGACAGGCAATCAGCCCCAGCATTTT.

The rearrangement uses TRBV11-2 and TRBJ2-7; 7 bases line up with TRBD2. This CDR3 has 18 amino acids. Trimming took 2 bases from V and 3 from J; bases not matched to a gene: 16. Germline V lookup: CDR1 SGHAT, CDR2 FQNNGV. The CDR3 spells CASSLPNSGTTIDYEQYF. CDR3 sequence (DNA): TGTGCCAGCAGCTTACCGAATTCCGGGACTACCATTGACTACGAGCAGTACTTC.

The gene calls are TRBV2 and TRBJ1-2; no firm D call. Germline values: CDR1 SNHLY, CDR2 FYNNEI. The V gene lost 8 bases and the J gene lost 6 bases, with 13 bases spanning the gap. This CDR3 is built from 12 residues. The CDR3 DNA follows: TGTGCCAGCGTCCAGTCCCAGAATGGCTACACCTTC. Protein sequence: CASVQSQNGYTF.

This sequence joins TRBV6-1 and TRBJ2-5, with D unclear. Germline-derived CDR1 and CDR2 are MNHNS and SASEGT. V was pared by 1 base and J by 2 bases, with 5 bases between. This CDR3 comprises 13 residues. CDR3 region: CASSEGLQETQYF. The CDR3 DNA reads TGTGCCAGCAGTGAAGGCCTACAAGAGACCCAGTACTTC.